This T cell receptor (beta chain) was recorded in a study of blood T cell repertoires in COVID-19. Study summary: From the United States, Italy and Spain came samples of acute and convalescent COVID-19.

Germline V gives CDR1 MNHGY, CDR2 SAAAGT. J lost 5 bases, V lost 5 bases, and 4 bases had no gene match. The CDR3 covers 14 residues. Sequencing was performed with immunoSEQ multiplex PCR; in TCRdb, only in-frame clones are kept and a portion is missing. The data hold under 300,000 clones, with 85% to 90% observed a single time. This sequence joins TRBV6-8 and TRBJ2-2, with 8 positions matching TRBD1. The origin of this receptor is a woman in her thirties or forties who had recovered from COVID-19. Input material: peripheral blood. CDR3 residues: CASSPTGGTGELFF. CDR3 in DNA: TGTGCCAGCAGTCCAACAGGGGGGACCGGGGAGCTGTTTTTT.